This TCR beta chain was sequenced in a study of shared clonotypes between healthy human individuals. Study outcomes and limitations: Researchers sampled only blood; tissue repertoires likely differ.

A note on this clone: Its specificity is not known.

Unsorted samples, those not sorted, used approximately 100 million PBMCs for genomic DNA. Authors' processing steps: Junction-only immunoSEQ data arrived without quality scores, meaning filtering differed. Measured with immunoSEQ multiplex PCR; TCRdb has only the in-frame clones, and not every one. The V and J calls and the clone size are those of that table, but D and trimming were determined from the DNA. The repertoire holds approximately 480,000 clones, over 60% seen once, with around 12% in the top ten. Germline V CDR1 and CDR2: SGHRS, YFSETQ. The CDR3 runs 14 residues. V was shortened by 6 bases and J by 0 bases, with 10 bases between the two germline ends.

The sequenced material came from PBMCs. This chain connects TRBV5-1 to TRBJ2-1; D ambiguous. The source of this sequence is a woman aged 40 to 50 in good health. Some clones in this sample may be carry-over from other donors' samples. CDR3 in DNA: TGCGCCAGCAATCAGGTCGGCTCCTACAATGAGCAGTTCTTC. Translation gives CASNQVGSYNEQFF. The variable domain in full, completed from reference TRBV5-1 and TRBJ2-1, reads KAGVTQTPRYLIKTRGQQVTLSCSPISGHRSVSWYQQTPGQGLQFLFEYFSETQRNKGNFPGRFSGRQFSNSRSEMNVSTLELGDSALYLCASNQVGSYNEQFFGPGTRLTVL.